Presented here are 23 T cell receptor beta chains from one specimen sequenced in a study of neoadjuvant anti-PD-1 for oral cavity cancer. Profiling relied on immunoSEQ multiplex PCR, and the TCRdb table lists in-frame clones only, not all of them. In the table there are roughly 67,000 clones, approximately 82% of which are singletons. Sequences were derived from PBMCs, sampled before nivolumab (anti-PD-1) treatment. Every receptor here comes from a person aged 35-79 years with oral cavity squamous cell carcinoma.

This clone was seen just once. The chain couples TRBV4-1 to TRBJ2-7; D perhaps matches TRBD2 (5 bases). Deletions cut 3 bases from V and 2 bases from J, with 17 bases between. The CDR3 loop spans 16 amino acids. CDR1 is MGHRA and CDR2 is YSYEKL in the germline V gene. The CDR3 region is CASSQPLRGQAYEQYF. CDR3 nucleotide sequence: TGCGCCAGCAGCCAGCCCCTACGAGGGCAGGCCTACGAGCAGTACTTC.

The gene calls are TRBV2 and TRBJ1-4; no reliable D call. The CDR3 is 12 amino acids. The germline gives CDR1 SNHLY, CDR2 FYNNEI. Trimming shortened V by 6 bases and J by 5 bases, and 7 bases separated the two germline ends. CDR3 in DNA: TGTGCCAGCAGAAGACGGAATGAAAAACTGTTTTTT. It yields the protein CASRRRNEKLFF.

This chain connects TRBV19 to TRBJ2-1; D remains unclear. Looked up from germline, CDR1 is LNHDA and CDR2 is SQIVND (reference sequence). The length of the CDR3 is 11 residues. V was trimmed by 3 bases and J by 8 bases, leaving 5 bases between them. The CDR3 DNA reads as TGTGCCAGTAGTATTCGGTATGAGCAGTTCTTC. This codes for CASSIRYEQFF.

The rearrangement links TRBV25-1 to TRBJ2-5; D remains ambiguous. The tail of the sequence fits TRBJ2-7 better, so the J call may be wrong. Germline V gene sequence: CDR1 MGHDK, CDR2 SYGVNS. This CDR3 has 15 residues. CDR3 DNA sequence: TGTGCCAGCAGTGAATTGGATCCGGCTACCTACGAGCAGTACTTC. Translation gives CASSELDPATYEQYF.

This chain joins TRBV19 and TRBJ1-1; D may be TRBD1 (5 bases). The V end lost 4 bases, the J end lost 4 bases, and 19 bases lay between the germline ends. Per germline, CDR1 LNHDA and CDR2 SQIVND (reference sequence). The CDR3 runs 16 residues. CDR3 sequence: CASSTRPGEWGTEAFF. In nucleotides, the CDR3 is TGTGCCAGTAGTACGAGGCCGGGGGAATGGGGCACTGAAGCTTTCTTT.

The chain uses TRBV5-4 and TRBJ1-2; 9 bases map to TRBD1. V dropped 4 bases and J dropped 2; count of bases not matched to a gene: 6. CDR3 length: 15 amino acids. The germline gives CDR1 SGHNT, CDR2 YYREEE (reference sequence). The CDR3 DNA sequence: TGTGCCAGCAGCCCCTCCGGGACAGGGAACTATGGCTACACCTTC. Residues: CASSPSGTGNYGYTF.

CDR3 protein: CASSPSYEQYF. In DNA form, the CDR3 reads TGTGCCAGCAGCCCCTCCTACGAGCAGTACTTC. The rearrangement links TRBV7-2 to TRBJ2-7; no firm D call. Germline CDR1 is SGHTA and CDR2 is FQGNSA. The CDR3 has 11 amino acids. V dropped 5 bases and J dropped 0 bases, with 2 bases sitting between them.

DNA for the CDR3: TGTGCCAGTAGTATTGAGATAACAGATACGCAGTATTTT. Translated: CASSIEITDTQYF. The chain couples TRBV19 to TRBJ2-3; D uncertain. In germline, CDR1 is LNHDA, CDR2 SQIVND (reference sequence). This CDR3 contains 13 residues. V was pared by 3 bases and J by 3 bases, with 7 bases between.

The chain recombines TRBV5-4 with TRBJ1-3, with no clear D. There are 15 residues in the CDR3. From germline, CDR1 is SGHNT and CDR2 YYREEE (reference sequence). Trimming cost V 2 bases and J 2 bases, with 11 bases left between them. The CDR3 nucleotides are TGTGCCAGCAGCTTAGGGTCTGGGGCTGGAAACACCATATATTTT. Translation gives CASSLGSGAGNTIYF.

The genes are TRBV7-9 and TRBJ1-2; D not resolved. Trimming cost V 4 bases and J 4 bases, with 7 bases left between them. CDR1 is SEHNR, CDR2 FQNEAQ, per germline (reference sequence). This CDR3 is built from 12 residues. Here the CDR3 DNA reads TGTGCCAGCAGCTCCCTCCTCTATGGCTACACCTTC. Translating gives CASSSLLYGYTF.

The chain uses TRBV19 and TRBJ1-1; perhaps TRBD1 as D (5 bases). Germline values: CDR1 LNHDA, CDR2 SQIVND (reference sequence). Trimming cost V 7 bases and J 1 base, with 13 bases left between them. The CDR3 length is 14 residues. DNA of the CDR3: TGTGCCAGTACCGTGGGGGGAGCGAACACTGAAGCTTTCTTT. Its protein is CASTVGGANTEAFF.

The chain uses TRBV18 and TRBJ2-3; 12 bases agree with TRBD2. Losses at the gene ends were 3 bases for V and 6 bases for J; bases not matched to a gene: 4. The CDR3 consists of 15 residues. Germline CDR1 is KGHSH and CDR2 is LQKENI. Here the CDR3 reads CASSPSTSGGDTQYF. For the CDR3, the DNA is TGTGCCAGCTCACCTTCGACTAGCGGGGGTGATACGCAGTATTTT.

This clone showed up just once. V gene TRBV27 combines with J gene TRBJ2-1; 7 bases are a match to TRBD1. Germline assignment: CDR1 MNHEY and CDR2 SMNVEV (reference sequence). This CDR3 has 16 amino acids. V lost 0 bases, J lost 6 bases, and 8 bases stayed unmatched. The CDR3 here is CASSLSDPYRGNEQFF. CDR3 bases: TGTGCCAGCAGTTTATCCGACCCTTACAGGGGCAATGAGCAGTTCTTC.

The CDR3 sequence is CASSLAGGTGRSYEQYF. CDR3 in DNA: TGTGCCAGCAGCTTAGCGGGGGGGACAGGGCGATCCTACGAGCAGTACTTC. The V gene is TRBV7-8, the J gene TRBJ2-7, with 9 nucleotides matching TRBD1. This CDR3 is built from 17 residues. Trimming cost V 0 bases and J 1 base; bases outside gene matches: 7. Per germline, CDR1 SGHVS and CDR2 FQNEAQ. The entire variable domain, with the rest obtained from reference TRBV7-8 and TRBJ2-7, is as follows: GAGVSQSPRYKVAKRGQDVALRCDPISGHVSLFWYQQALGQGPEFLTYFQNEAQLDKSGLPSDRFFAERPEGSVSTLKIQRTQQEDSAVYLCASSLAGGTGRSYEQYFGPGTRLTVT.

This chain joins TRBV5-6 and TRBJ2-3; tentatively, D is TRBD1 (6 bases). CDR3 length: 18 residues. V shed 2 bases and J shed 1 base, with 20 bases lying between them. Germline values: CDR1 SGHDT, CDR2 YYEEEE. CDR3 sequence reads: CASSFGGAYLMGTDTQYF. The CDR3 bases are TGTGCCAGCAGCTTTGGGGGCGCGTACCTTATGGGCACAGATACGCAGTATTTT.

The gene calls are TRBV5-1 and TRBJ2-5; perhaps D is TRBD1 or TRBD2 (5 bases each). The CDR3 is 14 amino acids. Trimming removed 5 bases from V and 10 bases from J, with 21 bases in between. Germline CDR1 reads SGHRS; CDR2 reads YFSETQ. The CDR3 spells CASRPTAVLRDQYF. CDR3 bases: TGCGCCAGCAGGCCGACAGCGGTTCTTCGTGACCAGTACTTC.

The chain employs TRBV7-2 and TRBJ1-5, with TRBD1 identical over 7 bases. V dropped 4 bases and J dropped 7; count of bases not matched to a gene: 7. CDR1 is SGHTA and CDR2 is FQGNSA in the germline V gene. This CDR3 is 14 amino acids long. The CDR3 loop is CASSSHRGGQPQHF. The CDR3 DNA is TGTGCCAGCAGCTCACACAGGGGCGGGCAGCCCCAGCATTTT.

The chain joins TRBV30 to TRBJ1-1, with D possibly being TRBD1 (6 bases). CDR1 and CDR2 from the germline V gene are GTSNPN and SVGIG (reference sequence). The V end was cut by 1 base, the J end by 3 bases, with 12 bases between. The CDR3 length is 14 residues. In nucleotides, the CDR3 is TGTGCCTGGAGTGCCCAGGGGTGGGACACTGAAGCTTTCTTT. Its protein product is CAWSAQGWDTEAFF.

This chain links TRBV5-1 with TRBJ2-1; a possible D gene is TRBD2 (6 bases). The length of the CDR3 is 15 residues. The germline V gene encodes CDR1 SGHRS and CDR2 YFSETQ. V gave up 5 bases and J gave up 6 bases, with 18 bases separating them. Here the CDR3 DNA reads TGCGCCAGCAGATTGCCGGACTACTCAATCAATGAGCAGTTCTTC. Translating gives CASRLPDYSINEQFF.

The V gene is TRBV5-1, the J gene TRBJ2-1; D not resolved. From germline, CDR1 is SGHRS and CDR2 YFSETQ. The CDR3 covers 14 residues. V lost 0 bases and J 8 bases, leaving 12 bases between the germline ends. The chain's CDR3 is CASSLELSFDEQFF. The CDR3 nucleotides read TGCGCCAGCAGCTTGGAGCTTAGCTTCGATGAGCAGTTCTTC.

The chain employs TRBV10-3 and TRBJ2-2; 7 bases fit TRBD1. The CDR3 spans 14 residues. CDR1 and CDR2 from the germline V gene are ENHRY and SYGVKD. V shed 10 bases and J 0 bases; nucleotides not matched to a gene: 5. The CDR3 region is CATRQGPNTGELFF. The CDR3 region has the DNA TGTGCCACTCGACAGGGCCCGAACACCGGGGAGCTGTTTTTT.

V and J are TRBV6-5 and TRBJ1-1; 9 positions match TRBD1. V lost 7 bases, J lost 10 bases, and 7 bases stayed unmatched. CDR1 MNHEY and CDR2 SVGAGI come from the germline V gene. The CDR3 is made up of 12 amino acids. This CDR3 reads CASTPGQGVAFF. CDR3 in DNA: TGTGCCAGCACCCCGGGACAGGGTGTAGCTTTCTTT.

The CDR3 DNA sequence: TGTGCCAGCAGTGTGACAGGGAGGTCATTCAGTGAGCAGTTCTTC. Residues: CASSVTGRSFSEQFF. The chain joins TRBV6-4 to TRBJ2-1, with D possibly TRBD1 on 7 matching bases. The CDR3 is made up of 15 amino acids. Per the germline V gene, CDR1 is MRHNA and CDR2 is SNTAGT. Trimming stripped 4 bases from V and 9 bases from J, with 19 bases between.